This T cell receptor (beta chain) was captured by sequencing in a study of human thymus T cells. Study conclusions and caveats: Thymic and blood repertoires appeared to display a bias in their usage of V and J genes.

The CDR3 spans 15 residues. The germline V gene has CDR1 KGHSH and CDR2 LQKENI. Unmatched junction bases numbered 3, after V lost 2 bases and J lost 1 base. Thymic samples were excised during corrective heart operations. The protocol was immunoSEQ multiplex PCR, while the TCRdb copy is restricted to in-frame clones and leaves out a portion. The data contain approximately 70,000 clones, 90% to 95% of them singletons. This clone was recorded once. The antigen remains unidentified. The receptor was derived from a girl under three years old with a congenital heart defect but otherwise immunologically healthy. The sequencing input was thymus tissue. The chain carries TRBV18 and TRBJ1-1, with 8 bases lining up with TRBD1. The CDR3 is CASSPRQGQNTEAFF. For the CDR3, the DNA is TGTGCCAGCTCACCAAGACAGGGGCAGAACACTGAAGCTTTCTTT.